These T cell receptor beta chains were read from a single sample in a study of cytomegalovirus exposure and HLA in healthy donors. Produced via immunoSEQ multiplex PCR; TCRdb's table is partial and in-frame only. The table lists around 100,000 clones, 65% to 75% of them singletons. The sequencing sample was made of PBMCs. All receptors derive from a man in his forties or fifties in good health and CMV-seropositive. CDR3s include the opening cysteine and the closing phenylalanine or tryptophan. The D gene is left open where the match is weak.

v_call	j_call	d_call	cdr3_aa
TRBV4-1	TRBJ1-1	NA	CASSQERGEAFF
TRBV19	TRBJ1-2	TRBD1	CASFNPGQGDGYTF
TRBV5-1	TRBJ2-1	NA	CASSLGPQGGFNEQFF
TRBV6-4	TRBJ2-3	TRBD2	CASSEAGTSGTDTQYF
TRBV9	TRBJ2-3	NA	CASSVERVPVTDTQYF
TRBV4-1	TRBJ1-5	TRBD1	CASSQEGTDNQPQHF
TRBV10-2	TRBJ1-3	TRBD1	CASSEDLDRRLYSGNTIYF
TRBV7-3	TRBJ2-7	TRBD2	CASSLTVTSGRTYEQYF
TRBV28	TRBJ1-2	NA	CASSLPGVINGYTF
TRBV9	TRBJ2-2	NA	CASSATPPGNTGELFF
TRBV29-1	TRBJ1-3	TRBD1	CSASTGTDGNTIYF
TRBV7-7	TRBJ2-1	TRBD1	CASSLGQGVKNEQFF
TRBV4-3	TRBJ2-7	NA	CASSPKRRYEQYF
TRBV4-1	TRBJ2-2	TRBD2	CASSHLYGLAGSRNTGELFF
TRBV7-2	TRBJ2-7	NA	CASSVGYLSSYEQYF
TRBV4-3	TRBJ2-3	TRBD2	CASSQEGREPSTDTQYF
TRBV9	TRBJ2-6	NA	CASRSPVGANVLTF
TRBV13	TRBJ1-5	NA	CASSERVGESNQPQHF
TRBV29-1	TRBJ1-1	TRBD1	CSVLGTGGMNTEAFF
TRBV7-9	TRBJ1-1	TRBD1	CASSLAGGDPLHTEAFF
TRBV19	TRBJ1-5	TRBD1	CASSMGQGGWSNQPQHF
TRBV13	TRBJ1-1	TRBD1	CASSSYLTGGRTEAFF